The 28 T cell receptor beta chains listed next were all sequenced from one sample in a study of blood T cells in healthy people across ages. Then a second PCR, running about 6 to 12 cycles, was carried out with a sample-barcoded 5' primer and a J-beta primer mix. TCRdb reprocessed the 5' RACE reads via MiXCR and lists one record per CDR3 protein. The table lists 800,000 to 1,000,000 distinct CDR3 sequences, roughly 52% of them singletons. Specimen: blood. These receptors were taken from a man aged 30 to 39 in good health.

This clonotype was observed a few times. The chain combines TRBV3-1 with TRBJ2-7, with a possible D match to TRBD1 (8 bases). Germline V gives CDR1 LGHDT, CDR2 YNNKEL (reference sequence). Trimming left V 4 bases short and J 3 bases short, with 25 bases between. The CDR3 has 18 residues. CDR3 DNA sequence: TGTGCCAGCAGCCTCGGGCTTGGACAGGGAGGGCAATTCTACGAGCAGTACTTC. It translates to CASSLGLGQGGQFYEQYF.

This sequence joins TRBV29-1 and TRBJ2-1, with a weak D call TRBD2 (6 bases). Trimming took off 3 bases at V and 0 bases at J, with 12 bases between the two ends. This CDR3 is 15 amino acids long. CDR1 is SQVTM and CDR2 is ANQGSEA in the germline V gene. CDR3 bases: TGCAGCGTTGAGTATAGCGGCAACTCCTACAATGAGCAGTTCTTC. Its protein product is CSVEYSGNSYNEQFF.

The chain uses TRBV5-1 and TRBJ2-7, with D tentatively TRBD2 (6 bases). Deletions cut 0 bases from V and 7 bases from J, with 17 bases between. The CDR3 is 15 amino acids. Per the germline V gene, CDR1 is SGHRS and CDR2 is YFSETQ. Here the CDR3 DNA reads TGCGCCAGCAGCTTGGGGTCGGGGGTCCTCGCGGAGCAGTACTTC. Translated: CASSLGSGVLAEQYF.

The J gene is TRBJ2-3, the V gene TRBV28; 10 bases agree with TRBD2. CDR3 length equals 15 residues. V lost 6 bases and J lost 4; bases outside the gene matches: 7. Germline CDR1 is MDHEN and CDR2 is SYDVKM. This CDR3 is CASRKSGGAPDTQYF. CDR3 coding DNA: TGTGCCAGCAGAAAAAGCGGGGGGGCCCCAGATACGCAGTATTTT.

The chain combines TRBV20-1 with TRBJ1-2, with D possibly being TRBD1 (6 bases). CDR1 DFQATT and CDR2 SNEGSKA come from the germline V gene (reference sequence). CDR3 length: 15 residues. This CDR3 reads CRGTGTADVNYGYTF. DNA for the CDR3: TGCAGGGGTACAGGGACGGCAGATGTAAACTATGGCTACACCTTC.

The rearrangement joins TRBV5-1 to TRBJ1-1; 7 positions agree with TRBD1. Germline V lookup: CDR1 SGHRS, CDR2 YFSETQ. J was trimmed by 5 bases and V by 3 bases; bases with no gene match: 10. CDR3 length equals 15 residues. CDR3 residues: CASSWAGGSFTEAFF. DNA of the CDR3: TGCGCCAGCAGCTGGGCAGGGGGATCGTTTACTGAAGCTTTCTTT.

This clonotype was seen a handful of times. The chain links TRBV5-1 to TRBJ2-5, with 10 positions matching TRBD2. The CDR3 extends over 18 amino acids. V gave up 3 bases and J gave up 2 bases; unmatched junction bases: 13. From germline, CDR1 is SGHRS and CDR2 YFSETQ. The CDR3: CASSSTALGLAAQETQYF. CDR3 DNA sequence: TGCGCCAGCAGCTCGACAGCCTTAGGACTAGCGGCACAAGAGACCCAGTACTTC.

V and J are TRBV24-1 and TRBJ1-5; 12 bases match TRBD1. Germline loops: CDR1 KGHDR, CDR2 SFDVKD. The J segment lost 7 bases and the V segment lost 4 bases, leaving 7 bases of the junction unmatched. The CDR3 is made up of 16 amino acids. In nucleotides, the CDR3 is TGTGCCACCAGTGACCCGGGACAGGGGGCCCGCCAGCCCCAGCATTTT. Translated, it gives CATSDPGQGARQPQHF.

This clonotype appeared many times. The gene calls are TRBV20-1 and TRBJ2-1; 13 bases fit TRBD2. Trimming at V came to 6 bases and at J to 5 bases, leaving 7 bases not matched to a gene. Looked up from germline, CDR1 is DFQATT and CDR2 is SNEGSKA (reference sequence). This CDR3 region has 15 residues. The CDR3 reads CSAGLAGAKNNEQFF. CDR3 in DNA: TGCAGTGCCGGACTAGCGGGGGCCAAAAACAATGAGCAGTTCTTC.

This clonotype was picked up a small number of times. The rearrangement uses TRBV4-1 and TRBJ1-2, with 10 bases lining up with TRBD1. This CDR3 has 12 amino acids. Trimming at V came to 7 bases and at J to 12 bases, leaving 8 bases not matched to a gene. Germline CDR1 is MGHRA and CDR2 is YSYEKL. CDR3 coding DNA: TGCGCCAGCAACCATCCGGGACAGGGGAACACCTTC. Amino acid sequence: CASNHPGQGNTF.

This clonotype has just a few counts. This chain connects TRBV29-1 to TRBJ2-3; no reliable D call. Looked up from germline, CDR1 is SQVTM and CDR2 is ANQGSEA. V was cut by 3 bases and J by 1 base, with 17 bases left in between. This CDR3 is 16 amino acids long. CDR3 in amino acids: CSVEGSGWYGTDTQYF. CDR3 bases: TGCAGCGTTGAGGGATCAGGATGGTACGGCACAGATACGCAGTATTTT.

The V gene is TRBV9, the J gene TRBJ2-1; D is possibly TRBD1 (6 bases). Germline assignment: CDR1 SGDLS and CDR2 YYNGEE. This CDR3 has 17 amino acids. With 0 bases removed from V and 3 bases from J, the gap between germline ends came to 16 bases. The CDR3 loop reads CASSVATGSGYYNEQFF. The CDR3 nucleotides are TGTGCCAGCAGCGTAGCTACAGGGTCAGGTTACTACAATGAGCAGTTCTTC.

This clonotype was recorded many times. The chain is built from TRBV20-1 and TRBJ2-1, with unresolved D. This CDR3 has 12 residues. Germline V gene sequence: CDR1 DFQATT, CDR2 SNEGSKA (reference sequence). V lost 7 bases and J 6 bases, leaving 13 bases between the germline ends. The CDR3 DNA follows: TGCAGTGTAGAAGGAAAGACCAATGAGCAGTTCTTC. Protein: CSVEGKTNEQFF.

CDR3 protein: CASSLLGGQSETQYF. The CDR3 DNA reads as TGTGCCAGCAGTTTATTGGGGGGTCAGTCGGAGACCCAGTACTTC. The V call is TRBV27, the J call TRBJ2-5, with D possibly TRBD2 on 6 matching bases. Germline CDR1 and CDR2: MNHEY and SMNVEV (reference sequence). The length of the CDR3 is 15 residues. V lost 1 base, J lost 5 bases, and 14 bases lay in between.

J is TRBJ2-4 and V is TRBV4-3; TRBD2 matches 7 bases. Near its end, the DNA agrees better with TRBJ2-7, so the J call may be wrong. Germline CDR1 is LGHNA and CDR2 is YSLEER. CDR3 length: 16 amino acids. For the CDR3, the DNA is TGCGCCAGCAGCCAAGAATCGCGGGGGTACTCCTACGAGCAGTACTTC. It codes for CASSQESRGYSYEQYF.

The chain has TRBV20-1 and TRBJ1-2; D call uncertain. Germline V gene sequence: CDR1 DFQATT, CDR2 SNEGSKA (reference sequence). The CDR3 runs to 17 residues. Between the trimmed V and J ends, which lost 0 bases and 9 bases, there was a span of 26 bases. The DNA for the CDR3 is TGCAGTGCTAGAGATCTTGGGCAGGAGTCTATGGATGGTCGCTACACCTTC. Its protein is CSARDLGQESMDGRYTF.

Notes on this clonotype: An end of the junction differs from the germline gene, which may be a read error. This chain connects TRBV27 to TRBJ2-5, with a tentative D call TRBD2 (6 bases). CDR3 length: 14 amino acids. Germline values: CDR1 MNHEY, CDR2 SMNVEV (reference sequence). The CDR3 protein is CANSPTSLRETQYF. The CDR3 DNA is TGTGCCAACAGTCCGACTAGTTTGAGGGAGACCCAGTACTTC.

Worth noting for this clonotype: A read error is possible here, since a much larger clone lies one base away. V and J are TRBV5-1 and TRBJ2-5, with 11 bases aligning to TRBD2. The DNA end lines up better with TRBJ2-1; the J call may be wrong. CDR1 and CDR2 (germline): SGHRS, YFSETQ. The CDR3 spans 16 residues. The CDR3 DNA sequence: TGCGCCAGCAGCTTGGGGGGGACTAGCGGACAAGAGACCCAGTTCTTC. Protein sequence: CASSLGGTSGQETQFF.

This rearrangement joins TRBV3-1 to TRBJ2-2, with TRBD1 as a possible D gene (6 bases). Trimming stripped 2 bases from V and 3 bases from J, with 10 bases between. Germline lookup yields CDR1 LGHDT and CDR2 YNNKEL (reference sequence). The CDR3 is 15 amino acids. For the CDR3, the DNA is TGTGCCAGCAGCCAAAGGGGGTGGGACACCGGGGAGCTGTTTTTT. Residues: CASSQRGWDTGELFF.

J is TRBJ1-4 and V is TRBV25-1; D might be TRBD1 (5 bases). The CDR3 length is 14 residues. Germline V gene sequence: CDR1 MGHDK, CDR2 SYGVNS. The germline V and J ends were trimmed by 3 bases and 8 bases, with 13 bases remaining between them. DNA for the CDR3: TGTGCCAGCAGTGATGGAGGGGTGGGAGAAAAACTGTTTTTT. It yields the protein CASSDGGVGEKLFF. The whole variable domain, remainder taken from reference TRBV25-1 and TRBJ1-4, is EADIYQTPRYLVIGTGKKITLECSQTMGHDKMYWYQQDPGMELHLIHYSYGVNSTEKGDLSSESTVSRIRTEHFPLTLESARPSHTSQYLCASSDGGVGEKLFFGSGTQLSVL.

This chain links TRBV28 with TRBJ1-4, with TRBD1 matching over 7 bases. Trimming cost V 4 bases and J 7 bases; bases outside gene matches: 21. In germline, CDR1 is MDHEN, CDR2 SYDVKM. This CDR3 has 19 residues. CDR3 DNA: TGTGCCAGCAGTTCATCCCGGACCGGCACAGGGGTTCGTGGTGAAAAACTGTTTTTT. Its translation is CASSSSRTGTGVRGEKLFF.

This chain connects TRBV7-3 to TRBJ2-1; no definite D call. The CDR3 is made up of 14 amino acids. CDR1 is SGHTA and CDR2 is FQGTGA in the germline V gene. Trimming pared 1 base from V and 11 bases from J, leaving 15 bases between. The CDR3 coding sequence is TGTGCCAGCAGCTTAAAAGGGCCAATGAGTCAGCAGTTCTTC. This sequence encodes CASSLKGPMSQQFF.

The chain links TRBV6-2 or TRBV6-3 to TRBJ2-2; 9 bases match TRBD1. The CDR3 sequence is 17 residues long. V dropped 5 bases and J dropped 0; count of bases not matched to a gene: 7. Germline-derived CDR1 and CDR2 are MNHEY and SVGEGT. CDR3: CASSRDRASPNTGELFF. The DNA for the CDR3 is TGTGCCAGCAGTAGGGACAGGGCAAGCCCGAACACCGGGGAGCTGTTTTTT.

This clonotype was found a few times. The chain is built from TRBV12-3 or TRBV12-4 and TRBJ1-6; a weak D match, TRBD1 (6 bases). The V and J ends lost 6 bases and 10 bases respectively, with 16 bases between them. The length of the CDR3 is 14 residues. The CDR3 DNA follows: TGTGCCAGCAGACAGGGTGAAGCGAACTCACCCCTCCACTTT. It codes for CASRQGEANSPLHF.

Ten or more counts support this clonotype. The CDR3 is CASRTSLRGQYF. Written as DNA, the CDR3 is TGTGCCAGCAGGACCTCACTACGAGGGCAGTACTTC. This chain connects TRBV28 to TRBJ2-7; D ambiguous. V gave up 6 bases and J gave up 9 bases, with 15 bases separating them. The CDR3 spans 12 residues. Germline V gives CDR1 MDHEN, CDR2 SYDVKM.

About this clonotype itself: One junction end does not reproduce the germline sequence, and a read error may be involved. Here the CDR3 DNA reads TGTGCCTTCTCCGGGACGGCGAGCTCTGGGGCCAACGTCCCGACTTTC. As protein: CAFSGTASSGANVPTF. The chain has TRBV7-8 and TRBJ2-6; D tentatively reads TRBD1 or TRBD2 (5 bases each). The CDR3 has 16 amino acids. Germline V CDR1 and CDR2: SGHVS, FQNEAQ.

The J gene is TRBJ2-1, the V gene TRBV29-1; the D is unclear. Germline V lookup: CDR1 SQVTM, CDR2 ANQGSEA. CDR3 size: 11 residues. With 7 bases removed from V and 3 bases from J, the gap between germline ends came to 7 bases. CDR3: CSASNYNEQFF. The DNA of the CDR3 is TGCAGCGCTTCGAACTACAATGAGCAGTTCTTC.

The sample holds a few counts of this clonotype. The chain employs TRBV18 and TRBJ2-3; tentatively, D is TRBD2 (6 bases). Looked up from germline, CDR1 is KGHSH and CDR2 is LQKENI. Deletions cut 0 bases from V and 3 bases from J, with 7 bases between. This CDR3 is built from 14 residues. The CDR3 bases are TGTGCCAGCTCACCACCGGCGGGAACAGATACGCAGTATTTT. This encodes CASSPPAGTDTQYF.